What follows are 30 T cell receptor beta chains derived from one specimen sequenced in a study of blood T cell repertoires in COVID-19. Generated by immunoSEQ multiplex PCR, the TCRdb table keeps only in-frame clones and is missing some. The sample has some 130,000 clones, about 91% seen once. Sample: peripheral blood. The receptor source for this set is a man aged 50 to 59 with acute or convalescent COVID-19.

The table lists this clone with a count of one. CDR3 amino acids: CSAQGENNQPQHF. Here the CDR3 DNA reads TGCAGCGCCCAGGGGGAAAACAATCAGCCCCAGCATTTT. V is TRBV29-1 and J is TRBJ1-5; 7 bases fit TRBD1. Germline-derived CDR1 and CDR2 are SQVTM and ANQGSEA. The CDR3 extends over 13 amino acids. J was trimmed by 3 bases and V by 7 bases; bases with no gene match: 6. Combining the CDR3 with reference TRBV29-1 and TRBJ1-5 gives the whole variable domain SAVISQKPSRDICQRGTSLTIQCQVDSQVTMMFWYRQQPGQSLTLIATANQGSEATYESGFVIDKFPISRPNLTFSTLTVSNMSPEDSSIYLCSAQGENNQPQHFGDGTRLSIL.

CDR3 DNA sequence: TGTGCCAGCAGTTTAGGGACACCCCAGCATTTT. It encodes CASSLGTPQHF. This chain joins TRBV28 and TRBJ1-5; tentatively, D is TRBD1 (6 bases). Trimming pared 2 bases from V and 10 bases from J, leaving 6 bases between. Germline CDR1 is MDHEN and CDR2 is SYDVKM. The CDR3 has 11 amino acids.

This clone was counted a few times. The chain has TRBV28 and TRBJ1-5; D perhaps matches TRBD1 (5 bases). V was trimmed by 4 bases and J by 6 bases, leaving 19 bases between them. The germline gives CDR1 MDHEN, CDR2 SYDVKM. The CDR3 is 16 residues long. In DNA, the CDR3 is TGTGCCAGCAGTTCCCCTCGGCGGGGGATCGCTCAGCCCCAGCATTTT. It translates to CASSSPRRGIAQPQHF.

In its sample, this clone was seen a few times. V is TRBV14 and J is TRBJ2-5; 7 positions match TRBD2. V lost 8 bases, J lost 4 bases, and 4 bases stayed unmatched. From germline, CDR1 is SGHDN and CDR2 FVKESK. This CDR3 contains 12 residues. As DNA, the CDR3 is TGTGCCAGCGGCGGGAGTGGAGAGACCCAGTACTTC. This gives the protein CASGGSGETQYF.

The V gene is TRBV11-3, the J gene TRBJ2-7; D is undetermined. Germline CDR1 reads SGHNT; CDR2 reads YENEEA. The CDR3 has 14 residues. V dropped 3 bases and J dropped 0 bases, with 9 bases sitting between them. The CDR3 is CASSFRSDSYEQYF. The DNA for the CDR3 is TGTGCCAGCAGCTTTCGGAGCGACTCCTACGAGCAGTACTTC.

The V gene is TRBV5-4, the J gene TRBJ2-7; 9 nucleotides match TRBD2. Germline CDR1 SGHNT, CDR2 YYREEE (reference sequence). CDR3 length: 16 amino acids. V lost 4 bases to trimming and J lost 2 bases; unmatched junction nucleotides: 10. This CDR3 is CASSANSGSFAYEQYF. In DNA form, the CDR3 reads TGTGCCAGCAGCGCCAATAGCGGGAGTTTCGCCTACGAGCAGTACTTC.

The rearrangement joins TRBV28 to TRBJ1-1; D ambiguous. The CDR3 length is 15 residues. V was trimmed by 3 bases and J by 0 bases, leaving 11 bases between them. Germline V gene lookup returns CDR1 MDHEN and CDR2 SYDVKM. In nucleotides, the CDR3 is TGTGCCAGCAGTTTTCAGGTCCGACTGAACACTGAAGCTTTCTTT. Its translation: CASSFQVRLNTEAFF.

This clone came up a few times. This chain joins TRBV2 and TRBJ1-1; possible D gene TRBD1, 5 bases. This CDR3 region has 14 residues. V was cut by 6 bases and J by 1 base, with 12 bases left in between. Looked up from germline, CDR1 is SNHLY and CDR2 is FYNNEI. The CDR3, as DNA: TGTGCCAGCAGGAAGACAGAACCGAACACTGAAGCTTTCTTT. This encodes CASRKTEPNTEAFF.

The chain is built from TRBV6-6 and TRBJ1-1; unclear D gene. V was cut by 8 bases and J by 0 bases, with 13 bases left in between. Germline V gives CDR1 MNHNY, CDR2 SVGAGI (reference sequence). This CDR3 has 14 amino acids. This CDR3 is CASRARGMNTEAFF. CDR3 sequence (DNA): TGTGCCAGCCGAGCAAGAGGAATGAACACTGAAGCTTTCTTT.

The genes are TRBV3-1 (or the pseudogene TRBV3-2) and TRBJ2-1, with 12 bases that match TRBD2. Trimming cost V 4 bases and J 8 bases; bases outside gene matches: 15. Germline lookup yields CDR1 LGHDT and CDR2 YNNKEL (reference sequence). CDR3 size: 18 residues. The CDR3 loop is CASSPSETRLAGADEQFF. The DNA of the CDR3 is TGTGCCAGCAGCCCCTCCGAAACGCGACTAGCGGGAGCGGATGAGCAGTTCTTC.

The rearrangement links TRBV5-1 to TRBJ1-2; TRBD1 might be the D (6 bases). Germline V lookup: CDR1 SGHRS, CDR2 YFSETQ. Trimming took 4 bases from V and 10 from J, leaving 17 bases between them. The CDR3 runs to 13 residues. CDR3 protein: CASSPGGDTFYTF. The CDR3 DNA sequence: TGCGCCAGCAGCCCTGGTGGGGACACCTTCTACACCTTC.

This clone was detected a few times. Here the CDR3 DNA reads TGTGCCAGCAGTTCAAGTTCAGGGGGTGGAAACACCATATATTTT. Translation gives CASSSSSGGGNTIYF. The rearrangement uses TRBV6-5 and TRBJ1-3; 7 bases fit TRBD1. Germline V gene lookup returns CDR1 MNHEY and CDR2 SVGAGI. This CDR3 is built from 15 residues. V was pared by 4 bases and J by 3 bases, with 6 bases of the junction left unmatched.

The chain has TRBV11-2 and TRBJ1-2; tentatively, D is TRBD1 (5 bases). With 5 bases removed from V and 4 bases from J, the gap between germline ends came to 20 bases. This CDR3 is 16 amino acids long. Germline CDR1 SGHAT, CDR2 FQNNGV. The DNA of the CDR3 is TGTGCCAGCAGCCGTTCCAGGGTCACTCTAATCTATGGCTACACCTTC. This encodes CASSRSRVTLIYGYTF.

This chain joins TRBV30 and TRBJ1-2; D possibly corresponds to TRBD1 (6 bases). Between the trimmed V and J ends, which lost 3 bases and 4 bases, there was a span of 12 bases. The CDR3 contains 13 residues. Germline-derived CDR1 and CDR2 are GTSNPN and SVGIG (reference sequence). The chain's CDR3 is CAWSFRGGYGYTF. CDR3 sequence (DNA): TGTGCCTGGAGCTTCAGGGGCGGCTATGGCTACACCTTC.

This sequence joins TRBV7-9 and TRBJ1-4; tentative D call: TRBD1 (6 bases). The CDR3 spans 17 residues. Trimming stripped 2 bases from V and 0 bases from J, with 13 bases between. Germline V CDR1 and CDR2: SEHNR, FQNEAQ (reference sequence). The CDR3 region has the DNA TGTGCCAGCAGCTTAATAAGGACAGATACAACTAATGAAAAACTGTTTTTT. This sequence encodes CASSLIRTDTTNEKLFF.

This chain's CDR3 is CASSRDRGLWETQYF. The CDR3 DNA follows: TGTGCCAGCAGCCGCGACAGGGGGCTTTGGGAGACCCAGTACTTC. The chain employs TRBV4-2 and TRBJ2-5, with 10 bases identical to TRBD1. The CDR3 has 15 amino acids. Unmatched junction bases numbered 7, after V lost 4 bases and J lost 5 bases. Germline assignment: CDR1 LGHNA and CDR2 YNFKEQ.

This clone showed up just once. The V call is TRBV9, the J call TRBJ1-5; D is perhaps TRBD1 (5 bases). The CDR3 loop spans 15 amino acids. V was cut by 1 base and J by 3 bases, with 11 bases left in between. Germline-derived CDR1 and CDR2 are SGDLS and YYNGEE. The CDR3, as DNA: TGTGCCAGCAGCGTACAAGGGGCGCCCAATCAGCCCCAGCATTTT. Translation gives CASSVQGAPNQPQHF.

The J gene is TRBJ1-2, the V gene TRBV12-3 or TRBV12-4; D unresolved. With 3 bases removed from V and 4 bases from J, the gap between germline ends came to 6 bases. The length of the CDR3 is 12 residues. The DNA for the CDR3 is TGTGCCAGCAGTTTTGGCGGCTATGGCTACACCTTC. It codes for CASSFGGYGYTF.

The CDR3 protein is CASSPGVLAANEQFF. In nucleotides, the CDR3 is TGTGCCAGCAGTCCCGGAGTACTAGCCGCCAATGAGCAGTTCTTC. The chain combines TRBV5-4 with TRBJ2-1, with a tentative D call TRBD2 (6 bases). This CDR3 region has 15 residues. Deletions cut 5 bases from V and 6 bases from J, with 18 bases between. Germline assignment: CDR1 SGHNT and CDR2 YYREEE (reference sequence).

The V gene is TRBV27, the J gene TRBJ2-3, with 14 positions matching TRBD2. The CDR3 loop spans 16 amino acids. Germline lookup yields CDR1 MNHEY and CDR2 SMNVEV (reference sequence). V was pared by 6 bases and J by 4 bases, with 6 bases of the junction left unmatched. The CDR3 nucleotides are TGTGCCAGCAGCCACAGGACTAGCGGGAGGCCAGATACGCAGTATTTT. Translation gives CASSHRTSGRPDTQYF.

This chain connects TRBV5-1 to TRBJ1-2; TRBD1 might be the D (5 bases). The CDR3 length is 14 residues. Trimming removed 2 bases from V and 3 bases from J, with 11 bases in between. Germline V gene lookup returns CDR1 SGHRS and CDR2 YFSETQ. The CDR3, as DNA: TGCGCCAGCAGCTTAACTCCGGGGGACTATGGCTACACCTTC. Its protein product is CASSLTPGDYGYTF.

This chain links TRBV7-8 with TRBJ2-1, with unresolved D. There are 13 residues in the CDR3. In germline, CDR1 is SGHVS, CDR2 FQNEAQ. The V and J ends lost 5 bases and 0 bases respectively, with 5 bases between them. In DNA, the CDR3 is TGTGCCAGCAGCCAGAGCTCCTACAATGAGCAGTTCTTC. Translation gives CASSQSSYNEQFF. Variable domain in full (rest from reference TRBV7-8 and TRBJ2-1): GAGVSQSPRYKVAKRGQDVALRCDPISGHVSLFWYQQALGQGPEFLTYFQNEAQLDKSGLPSDRFFAERPEGSVSTLKIQRTQQEDSAVYLCASSQSSYNEQFFGPGTRLTVL.

This clone was recorded a few times. The V call is TRBV13, the J call TRBJ2-7; 12 nucleotides match TRBD2. Germline values: CDR1 PRHDT, CDR2 FYEKMQ (reference sequence). This CDR3 is built from 15 residues. Losses at the gene ends were 0 bases for V and 9 bases for J; bases not matched to a gene: 6. CDR3 in amino acids: CASSLGRTSGIGQYF. CDR3 nucleotide sequence: TGTGCCAGCAGCTTAGGGAGGACTAGCGGGATTGGGCAGTACTTC. Drawing the rest from reference TRBV13 and TRBJ2-7, the complete variable domain is AAGVIQSPRHLIKEKRETATLKCYPIPRHDTVYWYQQGPGQDPQFLISFYEKMQSDKGSIPDRFSAQQFSDYHSELNMSSLELGDSALYFCASSLGRTSGIGQYFGPGTRLTVT.

This chain joins TRBV3-1 (or the pseudogene TRBV3-2) and TRBJ1-2; D is perhaps TRBD1 (6 bases). The CDR3 extends over 18 amino acids. Germline V gene sequence: CDR1 LGHDT, CDR2 YNNKEL (reference sequence). V was pared by 4 bases and J by 0 bases, with 21 bases between. CDR3 nucleotide sequence: TGTGCCAGCAGCCCCTTAGTTGGACAGCACGAAGCTAACTATGGCTACACCTTC. Its protein product is CASSPLVGQHEANYGYTF.

CDR3: CASSPHNLAGTYNEQFF. The CDR3 DNA sequence: TGCGCCAGCAGTCCACACAATTTAGCGGGTACCTACAATGAGCAGTTCTTC. The genes are TRBV23-1 and TRBJ2-1; 7 bases align to TRBD2. TRBV23-1 qualifies as an ORF whose function is uncertain. V trimming: 4 bases; J trimming: 2 bases; junction bases outside the gene matches: 11. This CDR3 is 17 amino acids long.

The rearrangement joins TRBV28 to TRBJ1-1, with TRBD1 matching 11 bases. The J segment lost 6 bases and the V segment lost 6 bases, leaving 15 bases of the junction unmatched. CDR1 is MDHEN, CDR2 SYDVKM, per germline. This CDR3 is 17 amino acids long. CDR3 sequence: CASRPRGTGGWRAEAFF. Here the CDR3 DNA reads TGTGCCAGCAGACCCCGGGGGACAGGGGGTTGGCGGGCTGAAGCTTTCTTT.

The chain couples TRBV28 to TRBJ1-1; 10 nucleotides match TRBD1. This CDR3 comprises 14 residues. J lost 7 bases, V lost 5 bases, and 7 bases had no gene match. Germline V gene sequence: CDR1 MDHEN, CDR2 SYDVKM. CDR3 nucleotides: TGTGCCAGCAGTCCCCCGGGACAGGGGATTGAAGCTTTCTTT. It is translated as CASSPPGQGIEAFF.

The rearrangement uses TRBV2 and TRBJ2-5, with D tentatively TRBD2 (6 bases). The CDR3 has 13 amino acids. The V end was cut by 3 bases, the J end by 5 bases, with 10 bases between. Germline V gene sequence: CDR1 SNHLY, CDR2 FYNNEI. The CDR3 region is CASSETRSETQYF. The CDR3 DNA is TGTGCCAGCAGTGAGACTAGATCGGAGACCCAGTACTTC.

J is TRBJ2-2 and V is TRBV28, with D possibly TRBD1 on 6 matching bases. The CDR3 extends over 14 amino acids. Per the germline V gene, CDR1 is MDHEN and CDR2 is SYDVKM. The V gene lost 7 bases and the J gene lost 3 bases, with 12 bases spanning the gap. As DNA, the CDR3 is TGTGCCAGCACCGCAGGGGAATACACCGGGGAGCTGTTTTTT. It yields the protein CASTAGEYTGELFF.

Here the CDR3 reads CASSLSGLSNQPQHF. In DNA form, the CDR3 reads TGTGCCAGCAGTTTAAGCGGATTAAGCAATCAGCCCCAGCATTTT. This chain joins TRBV28 and TRBJ1-5, with D unclear. The CDR3 is 15 amino acids. V was trimmed by 2 bases and J by 1 base, leaving 9 bases between them. Germline V gives CDR1 MDHEN, CDR2 SYDVKM.